This is a list of T cell receptor beta chains from one sample in a study of post-analysis software for immune sequencing data. TCRdb processed the PCR reads anew with MiXCR; each CDR3 protein has one entry. The sample shows hundreds of thousands of distinct CDR3 sequences, about 44% of them seen only once. Source material: blood. These TCRs come from a girl aged 10-17 years with multiple sclerosis. CDR3s include the opening cysteine and the closing phenylalanine or tryptophan. Fields, in order: J gene, D gene, clone size, V gene, CDR3 protein, CDR3 DNA. The D gene is left open where the match is weak. For some rows the clone size is stated as once, few or many, or as a class when expanded; others skip it.

J gene: TRBJ2-7; D gene: NA; clone size: few; V gene: TRBV20-1; CDR3 protein: CSANTGSNIYEQYF; CDR3 DNA: TGCAGTGCTAACACTGGGTCAAACATCTACGAGCAGTACTTC
J gene: TRBJ2-7; D gene: NA; clone size: NA; V gene: TRBV20-1; CDR3 protein: CSAQEGTYEQYF; CDR3 DNA: TGCAGTGCCCAGGAAGGCACCTACGAGCAGTACTTC
J gene: TRBJ2-1; D gene: NA; clone size: NA; V gene: TRBV12-3/TRBV12-4; CDR3 protein: CASSSSPPEEWDNEQFF; CDR3 DNA: TGTGCCAGCAGTTCCTCCCCCCCGGAGGAGTGGGACAATGAGCAGTTCTTC
J gene: TRBJ1-2; D gene: NA; clone size: NA; V gene: TRBV29-1; CDR3 protein: CSVATPTDIYGYTF; CDR3 DNA: TGCAGCGTGGCCACCCCGACAGACATCTATGGCTACACCTTC
J gene: TRBJ2-3; D gene: TRBD1; clone size: NA; V gene: TRBV7-9; CDR3 protein: CASSLTGTGGTDTQYF; CDR3 DNA: TGTGCCAGCAGCCTAACCGGGACAGGGGGCACAGATACGCAGTATTTT
J gene: TRBJ2-3; D gene: TRBD1; clone size: NA; V gene: TRBV29-1; CDR3 protein: CSVVPTGSSTDTQYF; CDR3 DNA: TGCAGCGTTGTACCGACAGGGTCCAGCACAGATACGCAGTATTTT
J gene: TRBJ2-1; D gene: TRBD1; clone size: NA; V gene: TRBV10-3; CDR3 protein: CAISESILGGDGNEQFF; CDR3 DNA: TGTGCCATCAGTGAATCGATATTAGGGGGCGATGGCAATGAGCAGTTCTTC
J gene: TRBJ2-2; D gene: NA; clone size: NA; V gene: TRBV5-6; CDR3 protein: CASSYVLGPTGELFF; CDR3 DNA: TGTGCCAGCAGCTACGTGTTAGGCCCCACCGGGGAGCTGTTTTTT
J gene: TRBJ2-3; D gene: NA; clone size: NA; V gene: TRBV3-1; CDR3 protein: CASSQEGQGPDTQYF; CDR3 DNA: TGTGCCAGCAGCCAAGAGGGGCAGGGTCCAGATACGCAGTATTTT
J gene: TRBJ2-7; D gene: NA; clone size: NA; V gene: TRBV5-1; CDR3 protein: CASSLTAAYEQYF; CDR3 DNA: TGCGCCAGCAGCTTGACAGCGGCTTACGAGCAGTACTTC
J gene: TRBJ2-7; D gene: TRBD1; clone size: NA; V gene: TRBV10-3; CDR3 protein: CAISERTGLDEQYF; CDR3 DNA: TGTGCCATCAGTGAGAGGACAGGGCTCGACGAGCAGTACTTC
J gene: TRBJ2-7; D gene: TRBD2; clone size: NA; V gene: TRBV20-1; CDR3 protein: CSAEREGGSYEQYF; CDR3 DNA: TGCAGTGCTGAACGGGAGGGGGGCTCCTACGAGCAGTACTTC
J gene: TRBJ2-1; D gene: TRBD2; clone size: NA; V gene: TRBV7-3; CDR3 protein: CASSQSGSAVTEQFF; CDR3 DNA: TGTGCCAGCAGCCAAAGCGGGAGCGCGGTGACTGAGCAGTTCTTC
J gene: TRBJ2-3; D gene: NA; clone size: NA; V gene: TRBV27; CDR3 protein: CASSKVTTDTQYF; CDR3 DNA: TGTGCCAGCAGTAAGGTGACCACAGATACGCAGTATTTT
J gene: TRBJ2-5; D gene: NA; clone size: NA; V gene: TRBV9; CDR3 protein: CTSSVGRGETQYF; CDR3 DNA: TGTACCAGCAGCGTAGGAAGGGGGGAGACCCAGTACTTC
J gene: TRBJ2-1; D gene: NA; clone size: NA; V gene: TRBV12-3/TRBV12-4; CDR3 protein: CASSGIAYSYNEQFF; CDR3 DNA: TGTGCCAGCAGTGGAATAGCGTACTCCTACAATGAGCAGTTCTTC
J gene: TRBJ1-3; D gene: NA; clone size: few; V gene: TRBV21-1; CDR3 protein: CASSGQGRDTIYF; CDR3 DNA: TGTGCCAGCAGCGGGCAGGGGAGGGACACCATATATTTT
J gene: TRBJ2-7; D gene: TRBD2; clone size: once; V gene: TRBV12-3/TRBV12-4; CDR3 protein: CASRPGLADSSYEQYF; CDR3 DNA: TGTGCCAGCAGGCCTGGACTAGCGGATAGCTCCTACGAGCAGTACTTC
J gene: TRBJ1-1; D gene: NA; clone size: NA; V gene: TRBV12-3/TRBV12-4; CDR3 protein: CASSIRGGGTEAFF; CDR3 DNA: TGTGCCAGCAGTATAAGGGGGGGAGGCACTGAAGCTTTCTTT
J gene: TRBJ2-7; D gene: TRBD1; clone size: NA; V gene: TRBV10-3; CDR3 protein: CAISPGTGGSYEQYF; CDR3 DNA: TGTGCCATCAGTCCGGGGACAGGGGGCTCCTACGAGCAGTACTTC
J gene: TRBJ1-2; D gene: TRBD1; clone size: NA; V gene: TRBV5-1; CDR3 protein: CASSLGQGARGYTF; CDR3 DNA: TGCGCCAGCAGCTTGGGACAGGGGGCTCGAGGCTACACCTTC
J gene: TRBJ1-1; D gene: TRBD1; clone size: NA; V gene: TRBV30; CDR3 protein: CAWTWTGDTEAFF; CDR3 DNA: TGTGCTTGGACTTGGACAGGGGACACTGAAGCTTTCTTT
J gene: TRBJ1-4; D gene: NA; clone size: few; V gene: TRBV27; CDR3 protein: CASSLSASHSTNEKLFF; CDR3 DNA: TGTGCCAGCAGTTTATCGGCCAGCCATTCAACTAATGAAAAACTGTTTTTT
J gene: TRBJ2-5; D gene: TRBD1; clone size: few; V gene: TRBV29-1; CDR3 protein: CSVPGQGSQETQYF; CDR3 DNA: TGCAGCGTCCCGGGACAGGGTTCCCAAGAGACCCAGTACTTC
J gene: TRBJ2-1; D gene: TRBD2; clone size: NA; V gene: TRBV7-3; CDR3 protein: CASSLTVAGSSGEQFF; CDR3 DNA: TGTGCCAGCAGCTTAACCGTAGCGGGATCTAGCGGTGAGCAGTTCTTC
J gene: TRBJ2-1; D gene: NA; clone size: few; V gene: TRBV7-2; CDR3 protein: CASREPRPLSGQFF; CDR3 DNA: TGTGCCAGCAGGGAACCCCGACCCCTTAGTGGGCAGTTCTTC
J gene: TRBJ2-7; D gene: NA; clone size: NA; V gene: TRBV24-1; CDR3 protein: CATSDSGSSYEQYF; CDR3 DNA: TGTGCCACCAGTGACTCTGGGTCCTCCTACGAGCAGTACTTC
J gene: TRBJ2-1; D gene: NA; clone size: NA; V gene: TRBV7-8; CDR3 protein: CASSLGDGPLSYNEQFF; CDR3 DNA: TGTGCCAGCAGCTTGGGGGACGGTCCACTCTCCTACAATGAGCAGTTCTTC
J gene: TRBJ2-1; D gene: NA; clone size: NA; V gene: TRBV7-6; CDR3 protein: CASSLEETSRGVYNEQFF; CDR3 DNA: TGTGCCAGCAGCTTAGAGGAGACCTCACGTGGGGTCTACAATGAGCAGTTCTTC
J gene: TRBJ2-3; D gene: TRBD2; clone size: few; V gene: TRBV10-3; CDR3 protein: CAISESKAGGTDTQYF; CDR3 DNA: TGTGCCATCAGTGAGTCAAAAGCGGGGGGCACAGATACGCAGTATTTT
J gene: TRBJ1-2; D gene: TRBD1; clone size: once; V gene: TRBV20-1; CDR3 protein: CSAGAGGAWGYTF; CDR3 DNA: TGCAGTGCTGGGGCAGGGGGCGCGTGGGGCTACACCTTC
J gene: TRBJ1-2; D gene: TRBD1; clone size: NA; V gene: TRBV6-5; CDR3 protein: CASSNRQGLGYTF; CDR3 DNA: TGTGCCAGCAGTAACCGACAGGGGCTTGGCTACACCTTC